This T cell receptor beta chain appears in the sequencing data of a study of blood T cell repertoires in COVID-19 (TCRdb year 2020). A note on the overall study: Samples covering the acute and convalescent phases of COVID-19 were provided by collaborators in the United States, Italy and Spain. Deeply sampled blood TCRbeta repertoires from subjects exposed to, actively infected with, or recovered from COVID-19 were included in the dataset. Where HLA class I and class II types were available, the types were taken from metadata supplied by the sample provider, not from assay-based typing. Samples came from the ongoing ImmuneRACE study (first 160 participants) plus 1,254 subjects from 6 global collaborators. Nearly every sample came with metadata listing a de-identified subject ID, COVID-19 status, age in years and sex. The repertoires were made available in a free public database intended to serve as a resource for research on the immune response to SARS-CoV-2. The material from the prospective study consisted of cDNA or gDNA derived from T cells, B-cell-depleted T cells, or PBMCs.

General findings and caveats noted by the study authors: Clinical and demographic metadata were provided uncurated, with the amount varying by source and participant.

TCRbeta CDR3 regions were amplified from genomic DNA by means of the immunoSEQ Assay, a bias-controlled multiplex PCR. As for the original processing: The number of nucleated cells in each sample was estimated from the amplification of reference gene primers within the assay. To quantify the absolute abundance of each unique TCRbeta CDR3 rearrangement, sequence reads were collapsed and filtered. For each sample, productive Simpson clonality was calculated as the square root of Simpson's diversity index over productive rearrangements. The source is immuneACCESS, and TCRdb retained only in-frame sequences with V and J called. Part of the clones is not carried over; for the studies checked, unresolved V genes explain less than half of this, and the remainder is unexplained. V, J and clone size were drawn from that table, and D and trimming were deduced from the DNA. This sample lists about 230,000 clones; 65% to 90% were detected once. The ten most abundant clones make up under 1.5% of the sample.

Samples from volunteer blood donors who had recovered from COVID-19 were contributed by a second Seattle source. Each collaborating institution followed its own protocols to collect whole blood in K2EDTA tubes. For TCRbeta analysis, collaborators shipped samples in one of three forms: frozen whole blood, isolated PBMCs, or DNA extracted from either of those sample types. Note on this clone: Its specific antigen is unknown. Base quality data are lacking; no much larger clone is found one base away.

The germline V gene yields ENHRY for CDR1 and SYGVKD for CDR2. V and J lose 0 bases and 7 bases, and a span of 7 bases separates them. The CDR3 measures 13 amino acids from cysteine to phenylalanine. The entry retains the CDR3 DNA only, 39 bases that are in frame from base 1. The sequencing input was peripheral blood. The rearrangement joined TRBV10-3 to TRBJ1-3; the D gene lacks a confident call. This receptor was obtained from a woman aged 40 to 55 who had recovered from COVID-19. The DNA sequence is given as TGTGCCATCAGTGAGTCGTATATTAACACCATATATTTT. Its amino acids are CAISESYINTIYF.